This TCR beta chain was captured by sequencing in a study of cytotoxic CD8 clonotypes in ibrutinib-treated CLL. The wider study: Among the patients, roughly 12 presented as relapsed/refractory and about 14 as treatment-naive; about 17 showed unmutated IGHV. Among the samples, the mean was roughly 260,000 productive templates and fewer than 95,000 productive rearrangements.

A word on this clone: Its specificity is unknown.

Study-level points and caveats: On treatment, the uncommon public clonotypes contracted or remained stable. Lymph node repertoires were not studied, and sampling times were unmatched.

Assay used: immunoSEQ multiplex PCR; TCRdb lists only in-frame clones, some missing. The sample shows roughly 130,000 clones, less than 95% of them seen only once. The CDR3 runs 13 residues. With 0 bases removed from V and 3 bases from J, the gap between germline ends came to 6 bases. Germline assignment: CDR1 LGHNA and CDR2 YSLEER. The specimen comprised PBMCs, sampled after 12 months of ibrutinib treatment. This TCR derives from a human donor with chronic lymphocytic leukemia. This chain uses TRBV4-3 with TRBJ2-7, with D uncertain. The CDR3 DNA is TGCGCCAGCAGCCAAGACAGTAACTACGAGCAGTACTTC. It is translated as CASSQDSNYEQYF.